Below are 22 T cell receptor beta chains sequenced from a single sample in a study of blood T cell repertoires in COVID-19. Method: immunoSEQ multiplex PCR; TCRdb's copy keeps in-frame clones and lacks some. The table includes hundreds of thousands of clones, over 80% detected once. Sequenced input: peripheral blood. These receptors were taken from a woman between 45 and 60 years old with COVID-19, enrolled during active disease.

This chain links TRBV11-3 with TRBJ2-2; tentatively, D is TRBD2 (5 bases). V was pared by 4 bases and J by 2 bases, with 11 bases between. The CDR3 spans 15 residues. From germline, CDR1 is SGHNT and CDR2 YENEEA. The CDR3 DNA follows: TGTGCCAGCAGCTCCCAACTAGGTAACACCGGGGAGCTGTTTTTT. Residues: CASSSQLGNTGELFF.

This chain connects TRBV7-2 to TRBJ2-3; maybe TRBD2 (6 bases). V was pared by 2 bases and J by 4 bases, with 10 bases between. Per germline, CDR1 SGHTA and CDR2 FQGNSA. The CDR3 extends over 14 amino acids. In DNA, the CDR3 is TGTGCCAGCAGCTTAAGGCCTAGCGCAGATACGCAGTATTTT. It specifies CASSLRPSADTQYF.

CDR3 nucleotides: TGTGCCAGCAGTTTCACTAGCTCACCGACCTACGAGCAGTACTTC. This translates into CASSFTSSPTYEQYF. The chain has TRBV27 and TRBJ2-7, with D maybe TRBD2 (6 bases). V lost 3 bases and J 2 bases, leaving 14 bases between the germline ends. This CDR3 is built from 15 residues. Germline-derived CDR1 and CDR2 are MNHEY and SMNVEV (reference sequence).

This clone was observed once. The chain has TRBV6-5 and TRBJ1-2, with 10 bases that match TRBD1. There are 15 residues in the CDR3. The trim removed 0 bases at V and 8 bases at J, leaving 6 bases unmatched. CDR1 and CDR2 (germline): MNHEY, SVGAGI. The CDR3 region is CASSYSTGGAGGYTF. The DNA of the CDR3 is TGTGCCAGCAGTTACTCGACAGGGGGCGCGGGCGGCTACACCTTC.

The chain links TRBV6-5 to TRBJ1-1; D remains ambiguous. The V gene's germline CDR1 is MNHEY and CDR2 SVGAGI. The CDR3 contains 13 residues. Between the trimmed V and J ends, which lost 6 bases and 0 bases, there was a span of 8 bases. Written as DNA, the CDR3 is TGTGCCAGCAGAATAGCCTTGAACACTGAAGCTTTCTTT. This codes for CASRIALNTEAFF.

This chain uses TRBV24-1 with TRBJ2-1; D possibly corresponds to TRBD1 (6 bases). The germline V gene has CDR1 KGHDR and CDR2 SFDVKD. This CDR3 comprises 12 residues. V was pared by 7 bases and J by 8 bases, with 11 bases between. The CDR3 protein is CATSLRQDEQFF. The CDR3, as DNA: TGTGCCACCAGCCTTAGACAGGATGAGCAGTTCTTC.

The V and J genes are TRBV6-1 and TRBJ2-7; TRBD2 aligns across 10 bases. This CDR3 spans 15 amino acids. Losses at the gene ends were 3 bases for V and 2 bases for J; bases not matched to a gene: 4. Germline-derived CDR1 and CDR2 are MNHNS and SASEGT. The CDR3 region has the DNA TGTGCCAGCAGTGAGACGAGCGGGAGGGCCTACGAGCAGTACTTC. Translating gives CASSETSGRAYEQYF.

The V and J genes are TRBV27 and TRBJ2-7, with TRBD2 matching over 9 bases. V lost 2 bases, J lost 6 bases, and 8 bases stayed unmatched. The CDR3 is 15 amino acids. CDR1 and CDR2 from the germline V gene are MNHEY and SMNVEV (reference sequence). CDR3 loop: CASSLGAGGPREQYF. CDR3 sequence (DNA): TGTGCCAGCAGTTTAGGGGCGGGAGGGCCCCGCGAGCAGTACTTC.

The chain joins TRBV6-2 or TRBV6-3 to TRBJ2-1, with TRBD2 as a possible D gene (6 bases). This CDR3 comprises 15 residues. CDR1 and CDR2 from the germline V gene are MNHEY and SVGEGT. V dropped 5 bases and J dropped 2 bases, with 13 bases sitting between them. DNA of the CDR3: TGTGCCAGCAGTATTAGCGGACGCCCCTACAATGAGCAGTTCTTC. Amino acid sequence: CASSISGRPYNEQFF.

The chain employs TRBV19 and TRBJ2-1; D possibly corresponds to TRBD2 (6 bases). The CDR3 covers 14 residues. Trimming shortened V by 7 bases and J by 0 bases, and 10 bases separated the two germline ends. Germline V gene sequence: CDR1 LNHDA, CDR2 SQIVND (reference sequence). The CDR3 nucleotides read TGTGCCAGTAACCGGGGGAACTCCTACAATGAGCAGTTCTTC. It yields the protein CASNRGNSYNEQFF.

This chain links TRBV7-2 with TRBJ1-6; 8 positions agree with TRBD1. There are 16 residues in the CDR3. The V gene end was trimmed by 5 bases and the J gene end by 0 bases; junction bases not matched to a gene: 3. The germline V gene has CDR1 SGHTA and CDR2 FQGNSA. The CDR3: CASSRTGSSYNSPLHF. CDR3 nucleotide sequence: TGTGCCAGCAGCCGGACAGGGAGCTCCTATAATTCACCCCTCCACTTT.

V is TRBV11-2 and J is TRBJ1-3; D might be TRBD1 (6 bases). The germline V gene encodes CDR1 SGHAT and CDR2 FQNNGV. The CDR3 spans 15 residues. The V gene lost 0 bases and the J gene lost 4 bases, with 10 bases spanning the gap. As DNA, the CDR3 is TGTGCCAGCAGCTTAGATGGGACATCCGGAAACACCATATATTTT. Its protein is CASSLDGTSGNTIYF.

V usage is TRBV5-3 and J usage is TRBJ2-7, with 7 bases aligning to TRBD1. TRBV5-3 is assigned to the ORF class and has an uncertain function. The CDR3 length is 16 residues. V shed 1 base and J 3 bases; nucleotides not matched to a gene: 10. CDR3 region: CARSLHYGTVGYEQYF. The CDR3 region has the DNA TGTGCCAGAAGCTTGCATTATGGGACAGTGGGCTACGAGCAGTACTTC.

In the case of this clone: The same CDR3 can be traced to other DNA sequences in this sample. The CDR3 here is CASSLSTEAFF. The CDR3 DNA reads as TGTGCCAGCAGTTTGTCTACTGAAGCTTTCTTT. The chain employs TRBV28 and TRBJ1-1; no clear D. Germline V gene lookup returns CDR1 MDHEN and CDR2 SYDVKM. Trimming removed 3 bases from V and 5 bases from J, with 4 bases in between. The CDR3 sequence is 11 residues long.

This clone was counted once. The chain is built from TRBV7-3 and TRBJ2-1; TRBD2 matches at 10 bases. The V gene's germline CDR1 is SGHTA and CDR2 FQGTGA. V lost 4 bases to trimming and J lost 2 bases; unmatched junction nucleotides: 5. The CDR3 contains 16 residues. The CDR3 bases are TGTGCCAGCAGCTCCCGGACTAGCGGAACCTACAATGAGCAGTTCTTC. Protein: CASSSRTSGTYNEQFF.

This clone was observed a few times. This chain joins TRBV4-1 and TRBJ1-1, with D hard to call. CDR1 and CDR2 (germline): MGHRA, YSYEKL. V was cut by 2 bases and J by 2 bases, with 12 bases left in between. This CDR3 region has 15 residues. The CDR3 is CASSQNTALNTEAFF. DNA for the CDR3: TGCGCCAGCAGCCAAAATACAGCCCTCAACACTGAAGCTTTCTTT.

This sequence joins TRBV7-9 and TRBJ1-5, with no clear D. The germline CDR1 and CDR2 sequences are SEHNR and FQNEAQ (reference sequence). The CDR3 totals 14 residues. V was shortened by 1 base and J by 5 bases, with 9 bases between the two germline ends. The DNA for the CDR3 is TGTGCCAGCAGCTTAGGCGGTCAAGATCAGCCCCAGCATTTT. Protein: CASSLGGQDQPQHF.

The chain recombines TRBV7-3 with TRBJ2-3; D possibly corresponds to TRBD2 (6 bases). CDR3 length: 15 amino acids. Trimming took off 6 bases at V and 2 bases at J, with 15 bases between the two ends. Germline CDR1 is SGHTA and CDR2 is FQGTGA. The CDR3 DNA reads as TGTGCCAGCAGACCACCGGGACTCCTCACAGATACGCAGTATTTT. It yields the protein CASRPPGLLTDTQYF.

This chain uses TRBV4-3 with TRBJ2-7; 8 nucleotides match TRBD2. CDR1 is LGHNA, CDR2 YSLEER, per germline. Trimming cost V 4 bases and J 2 bases; bases outside gene matches: 13. This CDR3 has 17 residues. The CDR3 DNA sequence: TGCGCCAGCAGCCTAAGAGCTGATCCGGGACTAGCCTACGAGCAGTACTTC. Translation gives CASSLRADPGLAYEQYF.

In its sample, this clone was seen a few times. The CDR3 reads CASSIDQRRSSYNEQFF. The CDR3 region has the DNA TGTGCCAGTAGTATAGATCAGCGGAGGAGCTCCTACAATGAGCAGTTCTTC. V gene TRBV19 combines with J gene TRBJ2-1; TRBD2 is a possible D gene (5 bases). The CDR3 spans 17 residues. Trimming shortened V by 0 bases and J by 0 bases, and 12 bases separated the two germline ends. Germline V gene sequence: CDR1 LNHDA, CDR2 SQIVND (reference sequence).

The chain has TRBV7-6 and TRBJ2-3, with D perhaps matching TRBD1 (5 bases). The CDR3 spans 16 residues. Germline lookup yields CDR1 SGHVS and CDR2 FNYEAQ. V was pared by 5 bases and J by 6 bases, with 21 bases between. CDR3 sequence: CASSPRVTGRSDTQYF. The CDR3 coding sequence is TGTGCCAGCAGCCCCCGGGTCACAGGTCGGAGCGATACGCAGTATTTT.

The chain combines TRBV5-1 with TRBJ2-3, with TRBD2 matching over 9 bases. Trimming at V came to 4 bases and at J to 4 bases, leaving 13 bases not matched to a gene. This CDR3 comprises 17 residues. Germline V CDR1 and CDR2: SGHRS, YFSETQ. The CDR3 DNA is TGCGCCAGCAGCCAGACCCCTAGCGGGATAAGTGCAGATACGCAGTATTTT. Translating gives CASSQTPSGISADTQYF.